The sequence of this T cell receptor (beta chain) was determined in a study of T-cell memory formation after mild COVID-19. Study observations and caveats: Those CD4+ clones that contracted were mainly in CM and EM (CD8+ ones in EMRA). A subset of responding clones appeared in pre-infection memory, suggesting cross-reactive memory joined. Later expanders leaned CD4+, whereas clones that contracted between day 15 and 85 were balanced CD4/CD8.

This clonotype was seen a handful of times. Its specificity is unknown. This CDR3 has 12 residues. 5'RACE primed at constant segments yielded TCR alpha and TCR beta cDNA libraries bearing sample barcodes and UMIs. Each CDR3 protein gets one entry after TCRdb re-called the 5' RACE reads with MiXCR. The sample lists tens of thousands of distinct CDR3 sequences; about 14% were seen once. Material: PBMCs or a T cell subset sorted from them (not recorded which). The receptor was isolated from an adult woman who had mild COVID-19 (a few samples of this study predate the infection). Cell type and time point are not known. J is TRBJ1-1 and V is TRBV21-1. TRBV21-1 corresponds to a pseudogene. The CDR3 nucleotides read TGTGCCAGCAATGACACCGACACTGAAGCTTTCTTT. This sequence encodes CASNDTDTEAFF.